These T cell receptor beta chains were read from a single sample in a study of cytomegalovirus exposure and HLA in healthy donors. Produced via immunoSEQ multiplex PCR; TCRdb's table is partial and in-frame only. Among roughly 100,000 clones listed, around 82% were seen once. The specimen was PBMCs. The receptors were gathered from a woman in her 40s in good health and CMV-seronegative. Each CDR3 is given with its conserved first and last residue. The D gene is left open where the match is weak. Rows give clone size only sometimes, using once, few, many, or a class for an expanded clone.

j_call clone_size v_call d_call cdr3_nt cdr3_aa
TRBJ2-5 . TRBV7-2 . TGTGCCAGCAGCCCCCGGCAGGGAGGGGGGGAGACCCAGTACTTC CASSPRQGGGETQYF
TRBJ1-2 few TRBV21-1 . TGTGCCAGCAGCAAATCAACAGCCCGTGGCTATGGCTACACCTTC CASSKSTARGYGYTF
TRBJ2-1 . TRBV4-3 TRBD2 TGCGCCAGCAGCCCCTGGAGCGGGAGGGCCTCGTCGTATGAGCAGTTCTTC CASSPWSGRASSYEQFF
TRBJ1-1 . TRBV28 TRBD1 TGTGCCAGCAGTTTGTATGGACAGGCCACTGAAGCTTTCTTT CASSLYGQATEAFF
TRBJ2-7 . TRBV29-1 . TGCAGCGTAAGGGGGGGGACCGGGCCCCTCTTGGGATACGAGCAGTACTTC CSVRGGTGPLLGYEQYF
TRBJ1-2 . TRBV6-1 TRBD1 TGTGCCAGCAGCGTTCTTATAACAGGGGAGAATGGCTACACCTTC CASSVLITGENGYTF
TRBJ2-5 . TRBV7-7 . TGTGCTAGCAGCTCGACAGCCATCAGAGGTGGGACCCAGTACTTC CASSSTAIRGGTQYF
TRBJ1-1 . TRBV6-5 . TGTGCCAGCAGTTCTCGTATGAGCACTGAAGCTTTCTTT CASSSRMSTEAFF
TRBJ1-2 . TRBV11-2 . TGTGCCAGCCTAGGGGCAGATGGATACTATGGCTACACCTTC CASLGADGYYGYTF
TRBJ1-2 . TRBV6-5 . TGTGCCAGCAGTTACTCCGGGGGGATCTATGGCTACACCTTC CASSYSGGIYGYTF
TRBJ2-1 . TRBV4-1 TRBD1 TGCGCCAGCACTCGTCCCGGGACAGGGGGAGGGGGGGAGCAGTTCTTC CASTRPGTGGGGEQFF
TRBJ2-7 once TRBV27 TRBD2 TGTGCCAGCAGTTTCCTAGCGGGAACTGGCGAGCAGTACTTC CASSFLAGTGEQYF
TRBJ1-5 . TRBV28 . TGTGCCAGCAGTTTACAGGCAGGGTCTCCGCCCCAGCATTTT CASSLQAGSPPQHF
TRBJ1-4 once TRBV19 . TGTGCCAGTAGGACAACAGGCCCTCCCGAAAAACTGTTTTTT CASRTTGPPEKLFF
TRBJ2-7 few TRBV7-8 TRBD2 TGTGCCAGCAGCTTAGAGCACGGGCTAGCGGAATACGAGCAGTACTTC CASSLEHGLAEYEQYF
TRBJ2-6 . TRBV7-9 . TGTTCCAGCAGCCCCGTTGGGGCCGGGGCCAACGTCCTGACTTTC CSSSPVGAGANVLTF
TRBJ2-7 . TRBV5-1 . TGCGCCAGCAGCCGAACCGGACAGCCCTACGAGCAGTACTTC CASSRTGQPYEQYF
TRBJ2-2 . TRBV7-9 TRBD1 TGTGCCAGCAGCGACCGGACAGGGGTGTTCGGGGAGCTGTTTTTT CASSDRTGVFGELFF
TRBJ2-1 . TRBV11-2 TRBD2 TGTGCCAGCAGCTTAGCCCTACTAGCGGGAGGAGGAGGAAATGAGCAGTTCTTC CASSLALLAGGGGNEQFF
TRBJ1-6 . TRBV5-6 . TGTGCCAGCAGCTTGAGGCAGGTTTGGAACTCCTATAATTCACCCCTCCACTTT CASSLRQVWNSYNSPLHF
TRBJ2-1 . TRBV28 TRBD1 TGTGCCAGCAGATTGGGGCGGACAGGGGGCTATAATGAGCAGTTCTTC CASRLGRTGGYNEQFF
TRBJ1-3 . TRBV9 . TGTGCCAGCAGCGTCGGGACAAGGAGAAACACCATATATTTT CASSVGTRRNTIYF
TRBJ2-7 . TRBV28 TRBD2 TGTGCCAGCGTCCTAGCGGGAGTCCACGAGCAGTACTTC CASVLAGVHEQYF